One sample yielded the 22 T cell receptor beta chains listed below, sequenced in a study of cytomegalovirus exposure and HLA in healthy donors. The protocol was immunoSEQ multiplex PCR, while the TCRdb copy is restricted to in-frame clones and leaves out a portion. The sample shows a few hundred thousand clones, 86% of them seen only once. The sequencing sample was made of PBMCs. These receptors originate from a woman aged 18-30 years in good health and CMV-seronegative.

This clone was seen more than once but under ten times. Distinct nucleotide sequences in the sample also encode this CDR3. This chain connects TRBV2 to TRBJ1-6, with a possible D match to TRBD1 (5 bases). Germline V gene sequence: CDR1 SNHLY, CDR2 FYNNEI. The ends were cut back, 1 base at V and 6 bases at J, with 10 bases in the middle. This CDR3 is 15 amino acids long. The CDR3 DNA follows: TGTGCCAGCAGTGAAGAGCAGGGTAGTAATTCACCCCTCCACTTT. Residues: CASSEEQGSNSPLHF. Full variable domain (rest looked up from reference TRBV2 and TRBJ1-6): EPEVTQTPSHQVTQMGQEVILRCVPISNHLYFYWYRQILGQKVEFLVSFYNNEISEKSEIFDDQFSVERPDGSNFTLKIRSTKLEDSAMYFCASSEEQGSNSPLHFGNGTRLTVT.

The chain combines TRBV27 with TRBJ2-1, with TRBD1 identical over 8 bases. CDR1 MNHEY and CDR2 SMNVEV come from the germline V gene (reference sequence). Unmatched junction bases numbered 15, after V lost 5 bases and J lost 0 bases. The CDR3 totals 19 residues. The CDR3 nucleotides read TGTGCCAGCAGTATTTTCGGGGGTTCAGGGGGCCTCTCCTACAATGAGCAGTTCTTC. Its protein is CASSIFGGSGGLSYNEQFF.

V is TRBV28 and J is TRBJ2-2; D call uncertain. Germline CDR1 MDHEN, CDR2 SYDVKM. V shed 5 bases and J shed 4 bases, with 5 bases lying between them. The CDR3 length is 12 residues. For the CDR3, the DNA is TGTGCCAGCAGTCTCGGCACCGGGGAGCTGTTTTTT. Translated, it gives CASSLGTGELFF.

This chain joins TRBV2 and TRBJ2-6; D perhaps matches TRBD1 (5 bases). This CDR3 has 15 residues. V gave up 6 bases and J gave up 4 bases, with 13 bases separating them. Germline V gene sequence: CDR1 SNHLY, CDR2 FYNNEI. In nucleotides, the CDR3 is TGTGCCAGCAGCGCCAGGGTTCTCGGGGCCAACGTCCTGACTTTC. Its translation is CASSARVLGANVLTF.

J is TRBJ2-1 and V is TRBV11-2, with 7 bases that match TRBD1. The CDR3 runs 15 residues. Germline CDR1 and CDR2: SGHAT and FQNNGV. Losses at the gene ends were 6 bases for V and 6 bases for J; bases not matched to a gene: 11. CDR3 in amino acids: CASRSITDRSNEQFF. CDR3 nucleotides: TGTGCCAGCAGATCTATCACGGACAGGTCCAATGAGCAGTTCTTC.

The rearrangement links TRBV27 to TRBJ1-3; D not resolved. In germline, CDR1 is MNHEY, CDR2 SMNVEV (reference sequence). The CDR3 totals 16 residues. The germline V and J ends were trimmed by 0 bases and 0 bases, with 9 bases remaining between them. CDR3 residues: CASSLSALSSGNTIYF. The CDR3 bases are TGTGCCAGCAGTTTATCGGCATTAAGCTCTGGAAACACCATATATTTT.

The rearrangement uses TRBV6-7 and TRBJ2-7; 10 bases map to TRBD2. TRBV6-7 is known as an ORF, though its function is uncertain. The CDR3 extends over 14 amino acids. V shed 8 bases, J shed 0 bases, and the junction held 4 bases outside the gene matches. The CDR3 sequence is CASPKRGGSYEQYF. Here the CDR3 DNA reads TGTGCCAGCCCGAAGCGGGGGGGCTCCTACGAGCAGTACTTC.

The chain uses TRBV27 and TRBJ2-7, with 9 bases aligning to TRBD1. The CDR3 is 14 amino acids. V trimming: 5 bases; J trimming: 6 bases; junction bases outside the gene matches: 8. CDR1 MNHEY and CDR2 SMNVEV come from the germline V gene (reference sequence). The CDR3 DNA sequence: TGTGCCAGCAGTAAGGGACAGGGTCCCCGCGAGCAGTACTTC. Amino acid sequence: CASSKGQGPREQYF.

The CDR3 loop is CASQPGGRYNEQFF. CDR3 DNA sequence: TGTGCCAGCCAGCCCGGGGGGCGCTACAATGAGCAGTTCTTC. J is TRBJ2-1 and V is TRBV6-5; D may be TRBD2 (7 bases). Trimming removed 8 bases from V and 3 bases from J, with 14 bases in between. Germline lookup yields CDR1 MNHEY and CDR2 SVGAGI. CDR3 length equals 14 residues.

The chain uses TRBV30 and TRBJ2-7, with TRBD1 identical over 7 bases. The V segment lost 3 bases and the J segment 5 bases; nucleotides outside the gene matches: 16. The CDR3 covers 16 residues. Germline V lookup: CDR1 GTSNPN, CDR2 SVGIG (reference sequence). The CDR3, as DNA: TGTGCCTGGAGGGGAGAGGGGGCATTCCGGGGAAACGAGCAGTACTTC. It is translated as CAWRGEGAFRGNEQYF.

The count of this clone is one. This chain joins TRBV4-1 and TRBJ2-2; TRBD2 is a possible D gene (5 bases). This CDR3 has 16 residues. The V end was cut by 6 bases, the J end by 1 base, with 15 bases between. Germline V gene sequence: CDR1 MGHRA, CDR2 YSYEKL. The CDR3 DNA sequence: TGCGCCAGCAGAGCCCGAGCGGTTCTGAACACCGGGGAGCTGTTTTTT. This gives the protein CASRARAVLNTGELFF.

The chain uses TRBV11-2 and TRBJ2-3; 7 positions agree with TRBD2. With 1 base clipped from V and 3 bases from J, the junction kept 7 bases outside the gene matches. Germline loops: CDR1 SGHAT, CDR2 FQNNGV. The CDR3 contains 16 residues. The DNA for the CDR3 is TGTGCCAGCAGCTTAGGACCGGGGGGTTGGACAGATACGCAGTATTTT. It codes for CASSLGPGGWTDTQYF.

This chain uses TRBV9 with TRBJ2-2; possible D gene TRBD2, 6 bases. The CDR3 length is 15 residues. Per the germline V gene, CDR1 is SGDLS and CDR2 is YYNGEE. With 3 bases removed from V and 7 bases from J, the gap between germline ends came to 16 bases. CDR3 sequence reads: CASSGSGLSNGELFF. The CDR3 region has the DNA TGTGCCAGCAGCGGATCGGGACTCTCGAACGGGGAGCTGTTTTTT.

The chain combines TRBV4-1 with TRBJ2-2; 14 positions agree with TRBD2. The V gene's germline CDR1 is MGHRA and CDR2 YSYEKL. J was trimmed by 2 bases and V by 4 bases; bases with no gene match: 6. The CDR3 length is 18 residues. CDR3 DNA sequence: TGCGCCAGCAGCCTCAGGACTAGCGGGGGGACCAACACCGGGGAGCTGTTTTTT. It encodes CASSLRTSGGTNTGELFF.

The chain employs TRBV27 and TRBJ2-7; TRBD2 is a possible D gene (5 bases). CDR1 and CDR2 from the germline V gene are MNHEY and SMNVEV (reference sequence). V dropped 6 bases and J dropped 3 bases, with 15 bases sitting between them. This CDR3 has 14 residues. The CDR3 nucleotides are TGTGCCAGCAGGGTCGGTGGAGGCGTCTACGAGCAGTACTTC. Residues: CASRVGGGVYEQYF.

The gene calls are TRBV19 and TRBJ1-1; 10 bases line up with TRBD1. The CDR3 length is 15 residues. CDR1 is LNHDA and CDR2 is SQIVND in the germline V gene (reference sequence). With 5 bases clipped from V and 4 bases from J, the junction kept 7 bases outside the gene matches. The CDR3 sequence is CASSVTWTGGTEAFF. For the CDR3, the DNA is TGTGCCAGTAGTGTAACCTGGACAGGGGGCACTGAAGCTTTCTTT.

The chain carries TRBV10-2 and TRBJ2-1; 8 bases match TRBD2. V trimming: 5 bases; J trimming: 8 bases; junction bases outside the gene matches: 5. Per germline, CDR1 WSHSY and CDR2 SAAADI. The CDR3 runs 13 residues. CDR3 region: CASSSGGVDEQFF. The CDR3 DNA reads TGCGCCAGCAGTTCGGGAGGGGTCGATGAGCAGTTCTTC.

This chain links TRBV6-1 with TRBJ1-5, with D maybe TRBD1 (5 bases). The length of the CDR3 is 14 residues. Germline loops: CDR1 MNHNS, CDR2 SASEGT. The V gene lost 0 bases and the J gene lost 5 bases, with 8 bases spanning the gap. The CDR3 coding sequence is TGTGCCAGCAGTGAAGCGGCGGGGGATCAGCCCCAGCATTTT. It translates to CASSEAAGDQPQHF.

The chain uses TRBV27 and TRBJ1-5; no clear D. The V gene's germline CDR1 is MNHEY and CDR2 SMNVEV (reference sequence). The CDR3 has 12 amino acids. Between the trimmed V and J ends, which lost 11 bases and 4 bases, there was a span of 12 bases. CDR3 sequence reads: CACGVGNQPQHF. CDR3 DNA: TGTGCCTGCGGGGTTGGGAATCAGCCCCAGCATTTT.

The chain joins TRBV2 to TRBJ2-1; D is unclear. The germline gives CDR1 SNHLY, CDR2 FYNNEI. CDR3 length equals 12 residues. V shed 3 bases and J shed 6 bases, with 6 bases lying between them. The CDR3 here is CASSDISNEQFF. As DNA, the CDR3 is TGTGCCAGCAGTGATATTTCCAATGAGCAGTTCTTC.

The CDR3 DNA follows: TGCAGCGTTGAAGGCCAGGGTATCACAGATACGCAGTATTTT. It codes for CSVEGQGITDTQYF. The rearrangement uses TRBV29-1 and TRBJ2-3; TRBD1 is a possible D gene (5 bases). The V end lost 1 base, the J end lost 2 bases, and 10 bases lay between the germline ends. This CDR3 has 14 amino acids. CDR1 and CDR2 (germline): SQVTM, ANQGSEA.

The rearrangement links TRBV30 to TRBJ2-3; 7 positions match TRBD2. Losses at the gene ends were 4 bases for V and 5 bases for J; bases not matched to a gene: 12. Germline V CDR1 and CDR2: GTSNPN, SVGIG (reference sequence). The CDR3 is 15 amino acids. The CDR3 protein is CAWTQGSGEVDTQYF. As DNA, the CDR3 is TGTGCCTGGACCCAGGGCAGCGGGGAAGTAGATACGCAGTATTTT. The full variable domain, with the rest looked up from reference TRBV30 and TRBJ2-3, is SQTIHQWPATLVQPVGSPLSLECTVEGTSNPNLYWYRQAAGRGLQLLFYSVGIGQISSEVPQNLSASRPQDRQFILSSKKLLLSDSGFYLCAWTQGSGEVDTQYFGPGTRLTVL.